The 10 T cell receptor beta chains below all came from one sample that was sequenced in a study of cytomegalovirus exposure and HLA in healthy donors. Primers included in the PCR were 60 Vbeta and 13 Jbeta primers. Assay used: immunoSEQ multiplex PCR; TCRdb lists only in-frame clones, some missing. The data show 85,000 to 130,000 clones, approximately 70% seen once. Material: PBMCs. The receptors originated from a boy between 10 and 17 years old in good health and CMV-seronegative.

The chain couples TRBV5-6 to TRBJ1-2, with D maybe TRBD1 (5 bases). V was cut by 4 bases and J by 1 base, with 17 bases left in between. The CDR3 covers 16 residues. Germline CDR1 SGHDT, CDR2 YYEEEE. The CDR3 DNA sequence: TGTGCCAGCAGCCGCGATTCAGGACAAAGTAACTATGGCTACACCTTC. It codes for CASSRDSGQSNYGYTF.

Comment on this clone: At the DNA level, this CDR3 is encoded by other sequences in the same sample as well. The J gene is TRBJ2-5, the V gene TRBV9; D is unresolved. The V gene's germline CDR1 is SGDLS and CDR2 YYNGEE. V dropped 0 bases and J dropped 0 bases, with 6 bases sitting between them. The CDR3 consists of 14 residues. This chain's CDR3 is CASSVAGYQETQYF. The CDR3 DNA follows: TGTGCCAGCAGCGTAGCCGGGTACCAAGAGACCCAGTACTTC.

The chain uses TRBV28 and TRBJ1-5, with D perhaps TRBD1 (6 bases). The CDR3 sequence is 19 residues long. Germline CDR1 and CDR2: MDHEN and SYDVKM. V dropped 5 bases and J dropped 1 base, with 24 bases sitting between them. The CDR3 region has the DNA TGTGCCAGCAGTCTCTTGGGCAGGGGAATCGAGAGCAGCAATCAGCCCCAGCATTTT. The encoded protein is CASSLLGRGIESSNQPQHF.

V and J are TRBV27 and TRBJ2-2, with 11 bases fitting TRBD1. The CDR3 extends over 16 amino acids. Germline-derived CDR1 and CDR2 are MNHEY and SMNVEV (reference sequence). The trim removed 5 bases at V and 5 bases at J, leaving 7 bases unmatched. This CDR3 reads CASSPWTGGRTGELFF. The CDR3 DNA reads TGTGCCAGCAGTCCCTGGACAGGGGGCCGGACCGGGGAGCTGTTTTTT.

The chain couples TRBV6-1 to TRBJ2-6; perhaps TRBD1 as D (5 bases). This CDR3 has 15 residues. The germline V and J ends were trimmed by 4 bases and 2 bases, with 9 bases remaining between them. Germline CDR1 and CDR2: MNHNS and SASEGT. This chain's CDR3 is CASSARATGANVLTF. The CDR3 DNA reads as TGTGCCAGCAGTGCCAGGGCGACTGGGGCCAACGTCCTGACTTTC.

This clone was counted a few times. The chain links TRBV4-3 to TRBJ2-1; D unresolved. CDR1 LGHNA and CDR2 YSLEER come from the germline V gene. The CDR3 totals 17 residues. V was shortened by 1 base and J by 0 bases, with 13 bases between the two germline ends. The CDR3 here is CASSQGLLTSSYNEQFF. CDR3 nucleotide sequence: TGCGCCAGCAGCCAAGGTTTGCTCACGAGCTCCTACAATGAGCAGTTCTTC.

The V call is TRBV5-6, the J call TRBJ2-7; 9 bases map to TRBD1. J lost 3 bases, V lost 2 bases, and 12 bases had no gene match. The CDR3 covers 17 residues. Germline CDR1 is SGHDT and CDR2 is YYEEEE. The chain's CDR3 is CASSFSTGTGYFYEQYF. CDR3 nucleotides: TGTGCCAGCAGCTTTTCGACTGGGACAGGGTATTTCTACGAGCAGTACTTC.

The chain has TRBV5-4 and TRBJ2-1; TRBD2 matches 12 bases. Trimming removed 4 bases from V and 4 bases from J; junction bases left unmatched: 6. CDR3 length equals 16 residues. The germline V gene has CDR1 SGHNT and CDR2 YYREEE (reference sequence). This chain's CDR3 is CASSRLTSGGYNEQFF. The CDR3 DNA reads TGTGCCAGCAGCCGCCTTACTAGCGGGGGGTACAATGAGCAGTTCTTC.

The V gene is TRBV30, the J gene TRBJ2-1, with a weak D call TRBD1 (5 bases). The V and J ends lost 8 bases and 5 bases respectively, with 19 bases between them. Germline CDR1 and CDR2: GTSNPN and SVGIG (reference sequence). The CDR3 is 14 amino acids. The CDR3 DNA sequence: TGTGCCAGATCGACAGACGCCTATGACAATGAGCAGTTCTTC. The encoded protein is CARSTDAYDNEQFF.

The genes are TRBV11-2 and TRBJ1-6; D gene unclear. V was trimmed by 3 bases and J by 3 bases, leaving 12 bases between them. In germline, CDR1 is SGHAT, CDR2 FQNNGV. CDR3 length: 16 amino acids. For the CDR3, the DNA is TGTGCCAGCAGCTTCGGCTGGGCGCTCTATAATTCACCCCTCCACTTT. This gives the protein CASSFGWALYNSPLHF.